The T cell receptor (beta chain) described here comes from a study of cytomegalovirus exposure and HLA in healthy donors. It was with 60 Vbeta and 13 Jbeta primers that the PCR ran. Libraries were prepared by immunoSEQ multiplex PCR; TCRdb keeps only in-frame clonotypes and omits some of them. In the table there are over 120,000 clones, around 80% of which are singletons. V shed 3 bases and J shed 6 bases, with 7 bases lying between them. CDR1 and CDR2 (germline): MDHEN, SYDVKM. The CDR3 is made up of 12 amino acids. The chain couples TRBV28 to TRBJ2-3; the D is unclear. The origin of this receptor is a female donor in good health and CMV-seronegative. The sample consisted of PBMCs. CDR3 in DNA: TGTGCCAGCAGTTTCCTGAGGGATACGCAGTATTTT. Its protein is CASSFLRDTQYF. The complete variable domain, with remaining parts taken from reference TRBV28 and TRBJ2-3, reads DVKVTQSSRYLVKRTGEKVFLECVQDMDHENMFWYRQDPGLGLRLIYFSYDVKMKEKGDIPEGYSVSREKKERFSLILESASTNQTSMYLCASSFLRDTQYFGPGTRLTVL.